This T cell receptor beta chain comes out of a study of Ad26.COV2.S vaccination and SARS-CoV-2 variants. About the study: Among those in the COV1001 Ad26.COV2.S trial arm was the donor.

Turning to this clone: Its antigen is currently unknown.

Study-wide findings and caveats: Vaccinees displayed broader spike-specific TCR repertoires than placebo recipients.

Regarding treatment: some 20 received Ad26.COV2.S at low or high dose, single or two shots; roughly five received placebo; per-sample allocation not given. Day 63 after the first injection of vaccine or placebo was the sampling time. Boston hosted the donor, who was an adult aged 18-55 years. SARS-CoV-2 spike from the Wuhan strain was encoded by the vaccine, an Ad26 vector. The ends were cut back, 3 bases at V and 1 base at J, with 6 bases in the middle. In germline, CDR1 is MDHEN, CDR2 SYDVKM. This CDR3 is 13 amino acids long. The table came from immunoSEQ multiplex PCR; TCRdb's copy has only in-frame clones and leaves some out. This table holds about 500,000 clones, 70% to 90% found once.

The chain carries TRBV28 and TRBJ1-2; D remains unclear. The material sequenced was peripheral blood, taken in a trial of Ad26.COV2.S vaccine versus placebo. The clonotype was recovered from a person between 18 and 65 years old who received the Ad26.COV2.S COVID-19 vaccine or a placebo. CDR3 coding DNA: TGTGCCAGCAGTTTTCCCGATAACTATGGCTACACCTTC. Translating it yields CASSFPDNYGYTF.